The sequence of this TCR beta chain was determined in a study of blood T cell repertoires in COVID-19 (TCRdb year 2020). Background for the entire study: The collaborator samples originated in the United States, Italy and Spain and spanned the acute and convalescent phases of COVID-19. The prospective study material was composed of cDNA or gDNA derived from T cells, B-cell-depleted T cells, or PBMCs. Deeply sampled blood TCRbeta repertoires from subjects exposed to, actively infected with, or recovered from COVID-19 were included in the dataset. The repertoires were released in a freely available public database meant as a resource for research on the immune response to SARS-CoV-2. Samples came from the ongoing ImmuneRACE study (first 160 participants) plus 1,254 subjects from 6 global collaborators. A de-identified subject ID, COVID-19 status, age in years and sex were almost always included in the sample metadata. Where available, HLA class I and class II types were taken from metadata supplied by the sample provider and were not determined by assay-based typing. Overall study results and their limits: How much clinical and demographic metadata was included differed by source and by participant, and the metadata was provided uncurated.

As for this clone: It has no known antigen specificity. Base qualities are not at hand, and no much larger clone is one base apart.

TCRbeta CDR3 regions were amplified from genomic DNA by means of the immunoSEQ Assay, a bias-controlled multiplex PCR. In the paper's pipeline: Nucleated cell counts per sample were estimated from amplification of reference gene primers within the assay. To quantify the absolute abundance of each unique TCRbeta CDR3 rearrangement, sequence reads were collapsed and filtered. For each sample, productive Simpson clonality was calculated by taking the square root of Simpson's diversity index across productive rearrangements. TCRdb stores this immuneACCESS table with in-frame sequences only. Part of the clones is absent; in the studies checked, under half of the shortfall reflects unresolved V genes, and no reason is known for the rest. V, J and clone size were drawn from that table, and D and trimming were deduced from the DNA. The sample has approximately 200,000 clones on record, 94% of them singletons. Of the sample, about 0.76% falls within the top ten clones.

V trim: 7 bases; J trim: 5 bases; unmatched bases: 7. The CDR3, from cysteine to phenylalanine, totals 13 residues. The kept DNA is CDR3 alone, 39 bases in frame from the first base. CDR1 and CDR2 are read off the germline V gene as ENHRY and SYGVKD. One collaborating source in Seattle enrolled patients during active infection and followed them longitudinally through the course of disease. Whole blood was collected in K2EDTA tubes by collaborating institutions according to the institutions' own protocols. For TCRbeta analysis, collaborators shipped samples as frozen whole blood, isolated PBMCs, or DNA extracted from either of those sample types.

The chain was built from TRBV10-3 and TRBJ2-7, with TRBD1 matching 8 junction bases. The receptor comes from a young man with COVID-19, enrolled during active disease. The sample taken for sequencing was peripheral blood. The CDR3 corresponds to CAIKRTGLHEQYF. The sequenced DNA: TGTGCCATCAAAAGGACAGGGCTCCACGAGCAGTACTTC.